This T cell receptor beta chain was captured by sequencing in a study of T cell responses to AZD1222 COVID-19 vaccine. Study-wide points: Every sample of the repertoires postdated the peak T cell response. Clonal diversity was possibly underestimated, and white British individuals and females predominated among donors. Vaccine-associated CD4 TCRs spanned spike, dominant at 160-218 and 743-854.

The assay was immunoSEQ multiplex PCR, and TCRdb's table has in-frame clones only and misses some. The profile shows about 100,000 clones, around nine tenths of them singletons. This clone was seen a few times. Antigen unknown. The CDR3 has 14 amino acids. Germline lookup yields CDR1 MNHEY and CDR2 SVGAGI. V lost 8 bases and J lost 0, with 13 bases in between. The sequence was collected from an adult in good health. The starting material was peripheral blood, obtained on day 0 of AZD1222 vaccination. This chain uses TRBV6-5 with TRBJ1-1; possible D gene TRBD1, 5 bases. CDR3 sequence reads: CASQGNPVNTEAFF. The CDR3 bases are TGTGCCAGCCAGGGTAACCCCGTGAACACTGAAGCTTTCTTT.